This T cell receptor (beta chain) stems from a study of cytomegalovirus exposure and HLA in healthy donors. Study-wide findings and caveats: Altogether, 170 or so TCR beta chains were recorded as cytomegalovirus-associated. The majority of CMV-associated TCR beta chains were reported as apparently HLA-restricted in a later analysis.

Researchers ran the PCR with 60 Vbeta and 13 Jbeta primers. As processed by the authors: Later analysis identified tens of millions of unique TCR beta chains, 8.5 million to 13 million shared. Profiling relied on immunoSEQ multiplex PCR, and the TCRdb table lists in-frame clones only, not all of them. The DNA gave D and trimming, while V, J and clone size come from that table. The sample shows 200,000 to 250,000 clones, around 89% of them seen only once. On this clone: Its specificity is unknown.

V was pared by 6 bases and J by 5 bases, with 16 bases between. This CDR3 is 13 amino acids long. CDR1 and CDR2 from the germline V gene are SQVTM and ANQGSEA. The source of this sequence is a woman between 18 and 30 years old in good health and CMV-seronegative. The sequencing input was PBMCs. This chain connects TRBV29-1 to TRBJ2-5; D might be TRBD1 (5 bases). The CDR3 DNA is TGCAGCGTAGATACAGGATCCACGGAGACCCAGTACTTC. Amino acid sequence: CSVDTGSTETQYF.